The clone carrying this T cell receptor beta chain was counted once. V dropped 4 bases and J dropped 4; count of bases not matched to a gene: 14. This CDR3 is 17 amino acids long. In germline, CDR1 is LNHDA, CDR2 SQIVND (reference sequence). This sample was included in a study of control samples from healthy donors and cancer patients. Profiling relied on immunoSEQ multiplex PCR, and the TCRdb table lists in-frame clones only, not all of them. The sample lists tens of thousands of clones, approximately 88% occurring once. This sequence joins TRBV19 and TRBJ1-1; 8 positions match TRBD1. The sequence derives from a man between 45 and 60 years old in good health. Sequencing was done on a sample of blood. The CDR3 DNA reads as TGTGCCAGTAGTACGTTCCGGACAGGGCCTGGGGGCACTGAAGCTTTCTTT. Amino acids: CASSTFRTGPGGTEAFF.